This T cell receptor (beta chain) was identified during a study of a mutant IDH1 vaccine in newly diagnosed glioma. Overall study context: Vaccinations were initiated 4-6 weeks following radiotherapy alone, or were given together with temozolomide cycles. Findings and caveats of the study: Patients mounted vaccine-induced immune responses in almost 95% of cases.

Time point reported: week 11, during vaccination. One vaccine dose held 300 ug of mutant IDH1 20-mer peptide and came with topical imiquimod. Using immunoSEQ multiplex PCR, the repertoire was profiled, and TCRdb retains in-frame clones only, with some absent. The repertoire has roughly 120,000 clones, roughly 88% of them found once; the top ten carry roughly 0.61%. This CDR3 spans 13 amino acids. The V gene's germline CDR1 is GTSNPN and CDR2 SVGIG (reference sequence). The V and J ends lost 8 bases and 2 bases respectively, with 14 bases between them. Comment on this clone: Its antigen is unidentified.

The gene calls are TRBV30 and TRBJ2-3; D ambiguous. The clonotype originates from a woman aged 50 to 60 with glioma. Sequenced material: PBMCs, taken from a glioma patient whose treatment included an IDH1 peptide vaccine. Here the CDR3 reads CALDRVDTDTQYF. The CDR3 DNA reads TGTGCCCTGGACCGCGTTGACACAGATACGCAGTATTTT.